This TCR beta chain derives from a study of cytomegalovirus exposure and HLA in healthy donors. The wider study: Most genotyped donors, 81% of about 430, had Caucasian-associated genetic ancestry. Study-level findings and limits: The listing of 150 or so TCR beta chains classed them as cytomegalovirus-associated. Being indistinguishable, some V segments were excluded, TRBV6-2 and TRBV6-3 among them. There were some public TCRs occurring in many donors, but most TCR sequences were rare.

Of note for this clone: The antigen is unknown.

The CDR3 runs 15 residues. Trimming stripped 2 bases from V and 0 bases from J, with 10 bases between. CDR1 is MNHNY, CDR2 SVGAGI, per germline (reference sequence). 13 Jbeta primers and 60 Vbeta primers were used for the PCR. Sequencing used immunoSEQ multiplex PCR; TCRdb keeps in-frame clones, though not all of them. Of 100,000 or so clones in the sample, roughly 70% were seen once. The sequenced material came from PBMCs. The clonotype originates from a man in his fifties in good health and CMV-seronegative. J is TRBJ1-2 and V is TRBV6-6, with a possible D match to TRBD1 (6 bases). The DNA for the CDR3 is TGTGCCAGCAGTTACGTCAGGGGCGCTAACTATGGCTACACCTTC. The encoded protein is CASSYVRGANYGYTF.